This T cell receptor (beta chain) came from a study of blood T cell repertoires in COVID-19. Trimming removed 7 bases at V and 0 bases at J, with 6 bases between. This CDR3 has 13 amino acids. CDR1 MDHEN and CDR2 SYDVKM come from the germline V gene. Categorization into cohorts depended on clinical history that participants reported. A case of COVID-19 had been met by exposed participants within 2 weeks before study entry. Authors' methods: From reference gene primer amplification, estimates of nucleated cell counts were derived. TCRdb's table, derived via immunoSEQ multiplex PCR, lists solely in-frame clones and lacks some. The V and J calls and the clone size are those of that table, but D and trimming were determined from the DNA. The sample shows 270,000 or so clones, 75% to 95% of them seen only once.

Sequencing was performed on PBMCs or T cells enriched from blood (not recorded which). This clonotype was obtained from a man in his forties or fifties who had been exposed to COVID-19. V is TRBV28 and J is TRBJ2-2; a possible D gene is TRBD2 (5 bases). CDR3 nucleotide sequence: TGTGCCAGCACTAGCTCGAACACCGGGGAGCTGTTTTTT. It yields the protein CASTSSNTGELFF.